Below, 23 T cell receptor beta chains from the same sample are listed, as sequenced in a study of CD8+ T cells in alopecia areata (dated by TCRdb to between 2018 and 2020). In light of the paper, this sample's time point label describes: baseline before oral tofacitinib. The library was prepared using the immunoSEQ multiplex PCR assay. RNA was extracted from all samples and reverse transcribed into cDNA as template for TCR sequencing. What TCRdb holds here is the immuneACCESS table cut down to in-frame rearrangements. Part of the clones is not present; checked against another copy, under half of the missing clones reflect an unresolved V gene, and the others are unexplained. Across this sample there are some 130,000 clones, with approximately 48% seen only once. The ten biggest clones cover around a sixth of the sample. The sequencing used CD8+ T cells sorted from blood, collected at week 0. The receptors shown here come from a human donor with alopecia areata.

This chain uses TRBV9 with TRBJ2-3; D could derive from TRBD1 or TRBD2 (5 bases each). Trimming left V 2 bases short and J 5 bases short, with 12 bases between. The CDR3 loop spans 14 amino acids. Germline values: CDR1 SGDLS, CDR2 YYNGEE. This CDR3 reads CASSVLDGGDTQYF. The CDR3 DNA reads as TGTGCCAGCAGCGTCCTTGATGGGGGAGATACGCAGTATTTT. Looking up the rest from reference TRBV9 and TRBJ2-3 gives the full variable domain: DSGVTQTPKHLITATGQRVTLRCSPRSGDLSVYWYQQSLDQGLQFLIQYYNGEERAKGNILERFSAQQFPDLHSELNLSSLELGDSALYFCASSVLDGGDTQYFGPGTRLTVL.

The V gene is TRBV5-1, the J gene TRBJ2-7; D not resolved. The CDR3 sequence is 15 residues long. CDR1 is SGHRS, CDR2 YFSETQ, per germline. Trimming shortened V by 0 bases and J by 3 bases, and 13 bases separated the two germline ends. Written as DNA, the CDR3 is TGCGCCAGCAGCTTGGATATCTCGACATTCTACGAGCAGTACTTC. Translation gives CASSLDISTFYEQYF.

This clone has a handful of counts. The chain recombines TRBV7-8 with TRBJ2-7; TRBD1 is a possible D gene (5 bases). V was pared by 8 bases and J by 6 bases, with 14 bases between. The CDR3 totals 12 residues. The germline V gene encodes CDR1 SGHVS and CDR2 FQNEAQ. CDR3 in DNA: TGTGCCAGCGGGTACACAGGCGGCGAGCAGTACTTC. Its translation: CASGYTGGEQYF.

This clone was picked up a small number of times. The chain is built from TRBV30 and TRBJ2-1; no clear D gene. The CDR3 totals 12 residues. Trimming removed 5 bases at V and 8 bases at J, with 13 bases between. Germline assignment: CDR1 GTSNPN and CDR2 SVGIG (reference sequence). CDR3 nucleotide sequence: TGTGCCTGGGCGGACCCCCAGGATGAGCAGTTCTTC. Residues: CAWADPQDEQFF.

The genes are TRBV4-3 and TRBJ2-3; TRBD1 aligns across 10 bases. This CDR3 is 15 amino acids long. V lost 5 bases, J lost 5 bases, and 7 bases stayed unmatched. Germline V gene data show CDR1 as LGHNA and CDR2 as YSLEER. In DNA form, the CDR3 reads TGCGCCAGCAGCGATTCGGGACAGGGGCAAGATACGCAGTATTTT. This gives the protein CASSDSGQGQDTQYF.

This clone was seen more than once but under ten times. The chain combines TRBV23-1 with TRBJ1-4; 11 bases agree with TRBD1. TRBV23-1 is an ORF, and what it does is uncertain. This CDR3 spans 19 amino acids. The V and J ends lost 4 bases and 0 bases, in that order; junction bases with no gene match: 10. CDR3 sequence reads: CASSPTDRGLQATNEKLFF. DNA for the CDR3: TGCGCCAGCAGTCCGACGGACAGGGGGCTCCAGGCAACTAATGAAAAACTGTTTTTT.

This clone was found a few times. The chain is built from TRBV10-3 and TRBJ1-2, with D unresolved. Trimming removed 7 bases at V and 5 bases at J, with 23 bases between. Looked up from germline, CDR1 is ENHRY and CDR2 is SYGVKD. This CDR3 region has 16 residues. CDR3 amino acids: CAITQAKQGQGYGYTF. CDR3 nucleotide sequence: TGTGCCATCACCCAGGCCAAACAAGGGCAAGGGTATGGCTACACCTTC.

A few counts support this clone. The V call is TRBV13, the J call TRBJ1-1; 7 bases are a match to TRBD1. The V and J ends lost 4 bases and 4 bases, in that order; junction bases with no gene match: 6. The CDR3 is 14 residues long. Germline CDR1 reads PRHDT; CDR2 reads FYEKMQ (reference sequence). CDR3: CASSSQGGSTEAFF. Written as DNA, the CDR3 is TGTGCCAGCAGCTCCCAGGGGGGGAGCACTGAAGCTTTCTTT.

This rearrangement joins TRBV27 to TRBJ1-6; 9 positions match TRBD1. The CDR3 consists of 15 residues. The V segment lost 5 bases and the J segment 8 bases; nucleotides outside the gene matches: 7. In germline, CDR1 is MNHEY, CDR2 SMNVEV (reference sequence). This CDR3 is CASSPPGQGYSPLHF. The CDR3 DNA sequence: TGTGCCAGCAGTCCGCCGGGACAGGGTTATTCACCCCTCCACTTT.

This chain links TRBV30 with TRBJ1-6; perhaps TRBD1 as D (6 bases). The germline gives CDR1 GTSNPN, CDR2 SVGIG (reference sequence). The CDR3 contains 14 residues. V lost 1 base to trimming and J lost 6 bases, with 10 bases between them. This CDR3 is CAWSAAGANSPLHF. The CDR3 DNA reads TGTGCCTGGAGTGCGGCAGGGGCTAATTCACCCCTCCACTTT.

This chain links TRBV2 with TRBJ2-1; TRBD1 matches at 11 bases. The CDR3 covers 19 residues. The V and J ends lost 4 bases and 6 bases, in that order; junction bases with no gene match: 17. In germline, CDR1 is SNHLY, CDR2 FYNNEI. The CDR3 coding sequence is TGTGCCAGCAGTGGCCGGCGGGGACAGGGGGAGTTTAGTGCCAATGAGCAGTTCTTC. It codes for CASSGRRGQGEFSANEQFF.

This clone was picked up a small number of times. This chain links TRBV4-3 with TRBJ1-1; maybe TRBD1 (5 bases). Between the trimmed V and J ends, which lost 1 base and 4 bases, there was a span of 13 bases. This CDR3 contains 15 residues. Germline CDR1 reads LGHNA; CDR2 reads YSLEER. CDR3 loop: CASSQGGRDGTEAFF. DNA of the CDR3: TGCGCCAGCAGCCAAGGGGGCAGGGACGGCACTGAAGCTTTCTTT.

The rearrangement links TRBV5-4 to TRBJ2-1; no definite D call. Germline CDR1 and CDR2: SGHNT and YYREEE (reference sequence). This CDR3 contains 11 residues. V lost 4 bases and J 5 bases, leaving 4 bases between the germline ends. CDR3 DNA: TGTGCCAGCAGCGGGAACAATGAGCAGTTCTTC. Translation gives CASSGNNEQFF.

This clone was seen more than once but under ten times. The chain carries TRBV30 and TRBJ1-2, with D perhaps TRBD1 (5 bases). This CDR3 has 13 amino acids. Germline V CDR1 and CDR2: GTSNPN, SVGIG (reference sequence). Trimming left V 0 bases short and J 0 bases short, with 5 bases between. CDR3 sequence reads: CAWSVTANYGYTF. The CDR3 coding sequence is TGTGCCTGGAGTGTGACAGCTAACTATGGCTACACCTTC.

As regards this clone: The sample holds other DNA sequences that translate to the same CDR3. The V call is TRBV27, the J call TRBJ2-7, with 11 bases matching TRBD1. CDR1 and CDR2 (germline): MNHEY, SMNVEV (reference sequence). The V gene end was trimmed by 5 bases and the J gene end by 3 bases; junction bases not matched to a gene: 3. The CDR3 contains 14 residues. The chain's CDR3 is CASSPGTGGYEQYF. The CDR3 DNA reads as TGTGCCAGCAGTCCCGGGACAGGGGGCTACGAGCAGTACTTC.

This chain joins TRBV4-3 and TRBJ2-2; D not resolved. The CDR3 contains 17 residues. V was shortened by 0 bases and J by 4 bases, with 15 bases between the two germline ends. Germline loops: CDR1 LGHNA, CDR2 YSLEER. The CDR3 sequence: CASSQDAYNMGTGELFF. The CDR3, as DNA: TGCGCCAGCAGCCAAGATGCCTACAATATGGGCACCGGGGAGCTGTTTTTT.

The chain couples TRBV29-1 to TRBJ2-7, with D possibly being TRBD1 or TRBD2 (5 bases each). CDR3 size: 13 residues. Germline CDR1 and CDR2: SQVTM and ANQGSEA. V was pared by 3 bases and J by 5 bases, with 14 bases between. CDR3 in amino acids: CSVEAEGEHEQYF. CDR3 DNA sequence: TGCAGCGTTGAGGCGGAAGGGGAGCACGAGCAGTACTTC.

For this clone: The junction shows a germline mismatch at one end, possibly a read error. CDR3: CASSPYRAPYNEQFF. The CDR3 DNA reads TGTGCTAGCAGCCCCTACAGGGCACCTTACAATGAGCAGTTCTTC. This sequence joins TRBV7-7 and TRBJ2-1; the D gene is possibly TRBD1 (6 bases). This CDR3 region has 15 residues. Germline CDR1 SSHAT, CDR2 FNYEAQ (reference sequence).

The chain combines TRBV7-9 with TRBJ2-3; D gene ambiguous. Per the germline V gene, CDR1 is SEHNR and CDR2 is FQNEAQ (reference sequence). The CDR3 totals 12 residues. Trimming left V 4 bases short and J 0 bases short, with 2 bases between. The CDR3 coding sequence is TGTGCCAGCAGCTACAGCACAGATACGCAGTATTTT. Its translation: CASSYSTDTQYF.

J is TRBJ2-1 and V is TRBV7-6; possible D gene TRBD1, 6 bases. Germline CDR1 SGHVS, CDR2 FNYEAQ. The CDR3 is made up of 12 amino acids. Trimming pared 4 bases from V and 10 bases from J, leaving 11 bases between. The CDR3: CASSSTGLEQFF. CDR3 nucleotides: TGTGCCAGCAGCTCCACAGGGCTGGAGCAGTTCTTC.

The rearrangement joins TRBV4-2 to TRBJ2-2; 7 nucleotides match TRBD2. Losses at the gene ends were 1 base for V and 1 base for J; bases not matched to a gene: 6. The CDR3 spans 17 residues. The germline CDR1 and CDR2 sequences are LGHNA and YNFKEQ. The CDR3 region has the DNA TGTGCCAGCAGCCAAGGGGTGATAGCGGGGAACACCGGGGAGCTGTTTTTT. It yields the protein CASSQGVIAGNTGELFF.

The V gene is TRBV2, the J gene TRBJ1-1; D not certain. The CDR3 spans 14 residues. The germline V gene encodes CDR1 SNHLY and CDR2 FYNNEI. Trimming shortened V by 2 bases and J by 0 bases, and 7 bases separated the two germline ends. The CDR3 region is CASSEIDLNTEAFF. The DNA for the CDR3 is TGTGCCAGCAGTGAAATAGACTTGAACACTGAAGCTTTCTTT.

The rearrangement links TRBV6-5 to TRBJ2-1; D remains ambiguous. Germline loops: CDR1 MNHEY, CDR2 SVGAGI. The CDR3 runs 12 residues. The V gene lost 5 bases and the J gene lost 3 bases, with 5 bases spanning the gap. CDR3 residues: CASSPGYNEQFF. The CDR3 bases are TGTGCCAGCAGTCCTGGCTACAATGAGCAGTTCTTC.